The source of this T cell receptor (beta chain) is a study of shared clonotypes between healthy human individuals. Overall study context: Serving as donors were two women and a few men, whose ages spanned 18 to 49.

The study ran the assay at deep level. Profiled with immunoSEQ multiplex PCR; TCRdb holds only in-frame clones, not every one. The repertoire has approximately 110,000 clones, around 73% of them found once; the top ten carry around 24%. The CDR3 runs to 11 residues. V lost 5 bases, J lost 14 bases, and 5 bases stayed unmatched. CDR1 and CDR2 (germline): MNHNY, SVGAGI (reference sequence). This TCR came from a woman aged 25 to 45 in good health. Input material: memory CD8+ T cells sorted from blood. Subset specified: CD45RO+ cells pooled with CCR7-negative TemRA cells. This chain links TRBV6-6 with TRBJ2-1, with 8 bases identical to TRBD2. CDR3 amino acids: CASSDSGKKFF. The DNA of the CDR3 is TGTGCCAGCAGTGATAGCGGGAAGAAGTTCTTC.